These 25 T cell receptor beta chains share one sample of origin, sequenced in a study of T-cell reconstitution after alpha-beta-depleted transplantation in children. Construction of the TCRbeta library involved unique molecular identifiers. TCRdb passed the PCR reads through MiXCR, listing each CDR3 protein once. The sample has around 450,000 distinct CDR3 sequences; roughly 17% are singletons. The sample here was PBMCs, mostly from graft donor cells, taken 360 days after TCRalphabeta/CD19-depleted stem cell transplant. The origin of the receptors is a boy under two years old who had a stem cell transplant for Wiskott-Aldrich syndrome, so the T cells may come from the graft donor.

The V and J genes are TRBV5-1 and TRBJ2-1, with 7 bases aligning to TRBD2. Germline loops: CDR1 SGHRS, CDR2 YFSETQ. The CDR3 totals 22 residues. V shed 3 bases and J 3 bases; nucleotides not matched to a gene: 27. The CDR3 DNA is TGCGCCAGCAGCTCGGTACTCATATGGTCGGGGGGTTCCCGGGGGTACTACAATGAGCAGTTCTTC. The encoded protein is CASSSVLIWSGGSRGYYNEQFF.

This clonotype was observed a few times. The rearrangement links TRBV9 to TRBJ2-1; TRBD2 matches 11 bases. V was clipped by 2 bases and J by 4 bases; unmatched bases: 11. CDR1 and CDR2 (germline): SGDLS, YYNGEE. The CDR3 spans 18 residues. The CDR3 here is CASSVRPGLAVEYNEQFF. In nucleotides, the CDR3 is TGTGCCAGCAGCGTCCGACCGGGACTAGCGGTGGAGTACAATGAGCAGTTCTTC.

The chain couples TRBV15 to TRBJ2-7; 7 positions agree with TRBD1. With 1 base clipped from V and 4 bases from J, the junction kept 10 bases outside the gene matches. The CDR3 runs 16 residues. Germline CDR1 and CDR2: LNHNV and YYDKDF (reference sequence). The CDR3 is CATSRVRDSRPYEQYF. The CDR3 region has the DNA TGTGCCACCAGCAGAGTTAGGGACAGTCGTCCATACGAGCAGTACTTC.

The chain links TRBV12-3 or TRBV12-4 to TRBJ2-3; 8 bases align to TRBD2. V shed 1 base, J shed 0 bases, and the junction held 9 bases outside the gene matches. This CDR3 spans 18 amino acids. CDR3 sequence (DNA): TGTGCCAGCAGTTTAGAGCGTCCTAGCGGGTGGAGCACAGATACGCAGTATTTT. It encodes CASSLERPSGWSTDTQYF.

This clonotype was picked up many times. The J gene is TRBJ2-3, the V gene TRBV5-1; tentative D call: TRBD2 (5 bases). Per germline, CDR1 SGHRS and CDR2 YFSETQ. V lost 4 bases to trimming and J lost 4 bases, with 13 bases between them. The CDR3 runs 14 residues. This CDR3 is CASSRGKLADTQYF. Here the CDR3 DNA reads TGCGCCAGCAGCCGAGGGAAGCTAGCAGATACGCAGTATTTT.

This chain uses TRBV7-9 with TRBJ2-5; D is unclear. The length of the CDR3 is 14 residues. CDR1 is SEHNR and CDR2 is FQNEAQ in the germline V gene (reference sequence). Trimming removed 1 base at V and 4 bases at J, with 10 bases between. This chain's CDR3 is CASSLGAKGETQYF. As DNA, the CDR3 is TGTGCCAGCAGCTTAGGTGCGAAGGGAGAGACCCAGTACTTC.

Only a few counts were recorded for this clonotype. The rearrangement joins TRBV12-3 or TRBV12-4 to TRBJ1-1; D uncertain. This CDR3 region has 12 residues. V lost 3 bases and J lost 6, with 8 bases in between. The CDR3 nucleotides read TGTGCCAGCAGTTTGGTTAGGTCTGAAGCTTTCTTT. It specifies CASSLVRSEAFF.

The CDR3, as DNA: TGCAGTGCTAGAGACCGAAGGACAGGGCGGACCGGGGAGCTGTTTTTT. This codes for CSARDRRTGRTGELFF. The rearrangement links TRBV20-1 to TRBJ2-2; TRBD1 matches 8 bases. This CDR3 is built from 16 residues. The V and J ends lost 0 bases and 5 bases, in that order; junction bases with no gene match: 8. The V gene's germline CDR1 is DFQATT and CDR2 SNEGSKA (reference sequence).

CDR3 loop: CASSEVTSPRHTQYF. The CDR3 nucleotides read TGTGCCAGCAGTGAGGTGACTAGCCCCAGGCATACGCAGTATTTT. The chain is built from TRBV2 and TRBJ2-3, with 7 positions matching TRBD2. Germline V CDR1 and CDR2: SNHLY, FYNNEI. The CDR3 is made up of 15 amino acids. V was clipped by 3 bases and J by 7 bases; unmatched bases: 10.

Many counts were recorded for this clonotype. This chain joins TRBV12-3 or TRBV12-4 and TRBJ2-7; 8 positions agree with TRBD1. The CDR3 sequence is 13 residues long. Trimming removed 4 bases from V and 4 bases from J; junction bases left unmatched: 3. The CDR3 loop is CASSSGGFYEQYF. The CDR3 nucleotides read TGTGCCAGCAGTTCAGGGGGCTTTTACGAGCAGTACTTC.

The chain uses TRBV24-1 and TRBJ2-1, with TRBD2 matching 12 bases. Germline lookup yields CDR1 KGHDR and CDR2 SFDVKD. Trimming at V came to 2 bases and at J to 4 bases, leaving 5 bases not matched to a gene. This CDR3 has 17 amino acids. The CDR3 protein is CATSDWASGRDYNEQFF. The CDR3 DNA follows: TGTGCCACCAGTGATTGGGCTAGCGGGAGGGATTACAATGAGCAGTTCTTC.

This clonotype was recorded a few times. The CDR3 DNA follows: TGCGCCAGCAGCCGAATCGCATCCAGGGTCGGTGAGCAGTTCTTC. This gives the protein CASSRIASRVGEQFF. V is TRBV4-1 and J is TRBJ2-1; possible D gene TRBD1, 5 bases. CDR3 size: 15 residues. The germline gives CDR1 MGHRA, CDR2 YSYEKL. The V gene lost 4 bases and the J gene lost 9 bases, with 19 bases spanning the gap.

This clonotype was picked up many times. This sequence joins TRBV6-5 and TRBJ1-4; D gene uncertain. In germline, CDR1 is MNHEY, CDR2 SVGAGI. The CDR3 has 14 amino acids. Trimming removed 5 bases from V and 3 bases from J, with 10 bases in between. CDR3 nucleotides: TGTGCCAGCAGTAGGTTGGTGGCTAATGAAAAACTGTTTTTT. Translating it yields CASSRLVANEKLFF.

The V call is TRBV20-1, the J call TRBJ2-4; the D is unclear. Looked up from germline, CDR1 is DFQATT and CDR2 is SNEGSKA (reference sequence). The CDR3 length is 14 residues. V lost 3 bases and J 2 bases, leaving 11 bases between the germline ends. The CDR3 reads CSASWGGTKNIQYF. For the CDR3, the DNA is TGCAGTGCTAGTTGGGGTGGGACCAAAAACATTCAGTACTTC.

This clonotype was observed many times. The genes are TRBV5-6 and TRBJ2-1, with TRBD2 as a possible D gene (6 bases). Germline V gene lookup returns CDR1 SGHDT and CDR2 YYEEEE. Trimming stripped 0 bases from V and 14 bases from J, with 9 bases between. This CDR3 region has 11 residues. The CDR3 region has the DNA TGTGCCAGCAGCTTGGTGCGGGACGAGTTCTTC. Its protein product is CASSLVRDEFF.

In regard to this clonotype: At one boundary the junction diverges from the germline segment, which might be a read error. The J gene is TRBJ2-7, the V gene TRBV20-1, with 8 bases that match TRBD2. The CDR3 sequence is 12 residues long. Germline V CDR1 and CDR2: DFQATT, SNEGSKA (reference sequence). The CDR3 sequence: CSAREGTRGETF. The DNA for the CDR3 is TGCAGTGCTAGAGAAGGGACTAGGGGGGAGACCTTC.

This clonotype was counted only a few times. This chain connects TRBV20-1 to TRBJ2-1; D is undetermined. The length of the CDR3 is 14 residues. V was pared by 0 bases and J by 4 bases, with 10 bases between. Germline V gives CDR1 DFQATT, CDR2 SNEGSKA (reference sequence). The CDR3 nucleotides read TGCAGTGCTAGAGATGAGGACCCATACAATGAGCAGTTCTTC. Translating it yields CSARDEDPYNEQFF.

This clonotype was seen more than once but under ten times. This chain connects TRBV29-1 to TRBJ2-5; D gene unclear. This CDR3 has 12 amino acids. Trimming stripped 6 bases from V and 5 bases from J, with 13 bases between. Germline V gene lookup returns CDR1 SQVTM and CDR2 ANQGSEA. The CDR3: CSVASTFETQYF. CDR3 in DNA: TGCAGCGTCGCCAGTACCTTTGAGACCCAGTACTTC.

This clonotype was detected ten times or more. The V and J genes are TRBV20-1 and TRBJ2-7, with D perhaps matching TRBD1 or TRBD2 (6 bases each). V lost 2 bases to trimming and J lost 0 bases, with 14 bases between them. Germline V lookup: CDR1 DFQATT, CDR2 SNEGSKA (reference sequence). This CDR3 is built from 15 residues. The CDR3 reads CSARLFGGPSYEQYF. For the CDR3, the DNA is TGCAGTGCTAGATTGTTTGGGGGGCCCTCCTACGAGCAGTACTTC.

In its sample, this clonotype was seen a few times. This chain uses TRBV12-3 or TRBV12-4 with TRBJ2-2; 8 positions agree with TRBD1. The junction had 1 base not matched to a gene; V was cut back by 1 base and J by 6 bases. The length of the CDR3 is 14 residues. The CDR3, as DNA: TGTGCCAGCAGTTTAGGACAGGGGCCCGGGGAGCTGTTTTTT. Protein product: CASSLGQGPGELFF.

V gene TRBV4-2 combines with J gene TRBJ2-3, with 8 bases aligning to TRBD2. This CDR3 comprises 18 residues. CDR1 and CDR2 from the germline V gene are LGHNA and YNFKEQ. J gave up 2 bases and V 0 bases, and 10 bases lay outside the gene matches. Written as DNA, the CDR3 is TGTGCCAGCAGCCAAGATACCCTTGGCGGGGGGCTCACAGATACGCAGTATTTT. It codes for CASSQDTLGGGLTDTQYF.

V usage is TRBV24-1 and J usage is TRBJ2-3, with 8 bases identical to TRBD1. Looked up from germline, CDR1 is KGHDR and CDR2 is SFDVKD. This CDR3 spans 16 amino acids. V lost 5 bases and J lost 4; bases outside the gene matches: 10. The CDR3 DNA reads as TGTGCCACCAGTGGGAACAGGGGGGAAATGGCAGATACGCAGTATTTT. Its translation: CATSGNRGEMADTQYF.

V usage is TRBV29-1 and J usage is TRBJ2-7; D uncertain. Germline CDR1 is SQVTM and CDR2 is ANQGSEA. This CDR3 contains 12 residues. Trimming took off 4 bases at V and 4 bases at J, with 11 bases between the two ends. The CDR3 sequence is CSVGYTRYEQYF. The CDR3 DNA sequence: TGCAGCGTTGGGTACACTCGATACGAGCAGTACTTC.

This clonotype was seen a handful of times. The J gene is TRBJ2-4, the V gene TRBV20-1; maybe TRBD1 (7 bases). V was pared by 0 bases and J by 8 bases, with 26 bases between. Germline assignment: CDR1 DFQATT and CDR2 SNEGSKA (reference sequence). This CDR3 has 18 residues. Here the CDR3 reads CSARDPGGLAGGEYIQYF. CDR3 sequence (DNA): TGCAGTGCTAGAGATCCAGGGGGGCTAGCCGGTGGAGAATACATTCAGTACTTC.

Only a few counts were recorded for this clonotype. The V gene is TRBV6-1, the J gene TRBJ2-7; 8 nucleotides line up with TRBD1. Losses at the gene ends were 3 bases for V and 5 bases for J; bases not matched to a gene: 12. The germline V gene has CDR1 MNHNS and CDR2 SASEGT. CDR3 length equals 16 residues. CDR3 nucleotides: TGTGCCAGCAGTGATCATCCGGGACAGGACAGCCACGAGCAGTACTTC. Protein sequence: CASSDHPGQDSHEQYF.